This T cell receptor beta chain was identified in a study of chemoradiotherapy in HPV16-positive cancers (dated by TCRdb to between 2021 and 2023). General notes on the study: Candidate HPV-specific T-cell clones and common TCR motifs were defined through functional T-cell assays on cells from a couple of HPV16-positive patients. The study set out to ask whether T-cell immunity against the HPV oncoproteins E6 and E7 changes over the course of chemoradiotherapy and whether that immunity affects survival. The candidate HPV-specific TCRs and motifs were subsequently tracked in TCR repertoires obtained from fewer than 95 patients with HPV-related cancers. The paper's findings and limits, for the study overall: In HPV16-positive patients, expansion of HPV-responsive T cells during chemoradiotherapy was associated with improved recurrence-free survival. The functional definition of HPV-specific T cells came from only a couple of HPV16-positive patients, and the survival association was reported for HPV16-positive patients. Expansion of candidate HPV-specific clones and E7-related TCR motifs was observed in the tumor microenvironment during treatment, whereas no such expansion was observed for non-HPV-specific T cells.

Comments on this clone: Its antigen has not been determined. No base-level quality is on record; no much larger clone is a single base apart.

Because repertoires were sampled repeatedly during chemoradiotherapy, clonal expansion in the tumor microenvironment could be followed. Libraries were constructed by the immunoSEQ multiplex PCR assay. Drawn from immuneACCESS, this table holds only the in-frame rearrangements with V and J called that TCRdb kept. Clones are partly lost; checked studies trace under half to an unresolved V gene and leave the rest unexplained. The sample table records 17,000 or so clones; 90% to 95% of these occur just once. Jointly, the top ten make up 13% to 15% of the sample. Trimming leaves V shorter by 9 bases and J shorter by 9 bases, with the junction holding 3 bases beyond the gene matches. The CDR3 runs 11 amino acids, cysteine and phenylalanine included. CDR3 DNA only is kept here, 33 bases in frame from base 1. CDR1 and CDR2 are drawn from the germline V gene (reference sequence): LNHDA, SQIVND.

The rearranged chain carries TRBV19 and TRBJ2-1, and 9 junctional nucleotides match TRBD1. Source: blood, taken from a patient who underwent chemoradiotherapy. The receptor was isolated from a human donor with HPV-associated anogenital cancer. The CDR3 corresponds to CASGQGFEQFF. The DNA is as follows: TGTGCCAGCGGACAGGGGTTTGAGCAGTTCTTC.